This T cell receptor (beta chain) was obtained from a study of human versus mouse CDR3 diversity and MHC coevolution. Whole-study context: Reported immunoSEQ sensitivity was one in 200,000 T cells, with reduced amplification bias.

The study's findings and limits: Compared with mice, human CDR3s carried more deletions and insertions on average.

Germline values: CDR1 MNHEY, CDR2 SVGAGI. CDR3 length: 16 amino acids. The V gene end was trimmed by 0 bases and the J gene end by 0 bases; junction bases not matched to a gene: 1. As to this clone: The antigen is unknown.

Profiled with immunoSEQ multiplex PCR; TCRdb holds only in-frame clones, not every one. The data contain tens of thousands of clones, roughly 93% of them singletons. Sequencing input: naive CD4+ T cells from blood. Subset given: CD45RO-negative CD62L-positive naive CD4 T cells. The TCR sequence derives from a person in their 60s in good health. The genes are TRBV6-5 and TRBJ1-5; 8 positions match TRBD1. The CDR3: CASSYSGTGSNQPQHF. DNA for the CDR3: TGTGCCAGCAGTTACTCCGGGACAGGTAGCAATCAGCCCCAGCATTTT.